This TCR beta chain was observed in a study of T cells after yellow fever vaccination (dated by TCRdb to the late 2010s). For the study in its entirety: Libraries from fractions with low cell numbers were prepared with the SMART-Seq v4 Ultra Low Input RNA kit. Blood was drawn at multiple timepoints before and after primary and secondary immunization, with bulk PBMC replicates and cell subsets isolated. Two healthy male donors, one aged 18 to 30 and one aged 30 to 40 years, made up the cohort. To follow T-cell clones before and after primary and booster YFV17D yellow fever vaccination, bulk TCR alpha and beta repertoires were sequenced over time.

CDR1 is given as LGHNA and CDR2 as YSLEER, both from the germline V gene. V sheds 4 bases and J sheds 0 bases, leaving 13 bases between their ends. The CDR3 sequence holds 15 residues, the cysteine and phenylalanine included. Only the CDR3 part of the read is kept: 45 bases, read in frame from the first base. The label giving this sample's treatment or condition can be read as: live attenuated yellow fever vaccine strain. At each blood-draw timepoint, two biological replicates of bulk PBMCs were collected. A standard Ficoll-Paque protocol was used to isolate PBMCs from peripheral blood. TriZol was used to extract RNA from bulk PBMCs, from CD4 and CD8 fractions, and from dextramer-positive and dextramer-negative fractions. TCR cDNA was made using 5'RACE template switching, a step that added a universal primer site and unique molecular identifiers. cDNA synthesis was primed from both the TCR alpha and TCR beta constant segments. Two PCR steps were used to amplify libraries, with sample barcodes and sequencing adapters being added in the second step. Sequencing of the libraries was done on either Illumina HiSeq 2500 (2x100 bp) or NovaSeq (2x150 bp). As for the original processing: MIGEC was used to demultiplex reads and collapse the reads into UMI consensus sequences, and MiXCR was used for V(D)J alignment. Vaccine-responding clonotypes were defined with edgeR using replicate PBMC samples, requiring FDR below 0.01 and a log2 fold change above 5 up to day 15. Each bulk clonotype received a CD4 or CD8 identity based on whether the sequenced CD4 or CD8 repertoire contained that clonotype at higher abundance. TCRdb took the public reads, trimmed them with fastp at Q25, ran MiXCR for clone calling and kept in-frame beta chains. Duplicate CDR3 protein sequences are folded into a single record with the most common DNA and genes. The V and J calls reflect TCRdb's pipeline rather than the authors' work. This sample has roughly 500,000 distinct CDR3 sequences in its table, and roughly a fifth of those were observed once. The top ten clones comprise roughly an eighth of the sample.

This clonotype was picked up a small number of times. The target of this receptor is not known. The sample holds no much larger clone one base away, and base qualities are not on file. General findings and caveats noted by the study authors: The secondary T-cell response was found to be weaker but faster than the primary response, with a peak reached on day 5 rather than on day 15. Because the study included only a couple of donors, the extent to which the findings can be generalized is limited. A small share of clonotypes occurred in both CD4 and CD8 compartments, likely arising from convergent recombination. Most clones expanded after primary vaccination (approximately 95% of CD4 and 80% to 90% of CD8) were re-detected after the booster, suggesting that broad memory maintenance occurred. Computational filtering was required because FACS-sorted repertoires could contain abundant contaminating clonotypes from the bulk population.

This specimen was PBMCs, taken 15 days after the yellow fever booster vaccination. The receptor was derived from a man between 25 and 39 years old who received the YFV17D yellow fever vaccine. The sequence links TRBV4-3 to TRBJ2-7, and TRBD1 may be the D gene, going by 5 matching bases. CDR3 reads: CASSRYVDNSYEQYF. The nucleotides read TGCGCCAGCAGCCGCTACGTGGACAACTCCTACGAGCAGTACTTC.